The subject of this entry is one T cell receptor beta chain. Its antigen specificity is not known. Base qualities are not recorded, but no much larger clone differs from it by a single base. Looking up the germline V gene (reference sequence) yields CDR1 MNHNY and CDR2 SVGAGI. From cysteine to phenylalanine, the CDR3 is 14 amino acids long. CDR3 DNA only is kept here, 42 bases in frame from base 1. From V the trimming removes 6 bases and from J it removes 4 bases, while the gene matches leave 3 bases of the junction unaccounted for. This sample stems from a study of control samples from healthy donors and cancer patients (TCRdb year 2020). The library was built by means of the immunoSEQ multiplex PCR assay. TCRdb retrieved this table from immuneACCESS and kept in-frame rearrangements only. Not all clones are present; in checked studies, unresolved V genes account for under half, and no reason is known for the remainder. Counted in this sample were roughly 180,000 clones; around 90% of them appeared once. The biggest ten clones account for roughly 2% of the sample.

Sample: blood. This clonotype originated in a woman aged 40 to 50 in good health. The chain is assembled from TRBV6-6 and TRBJ2-1; TRBD1 matches 10 bases in the middle. The DNA is TGTGCCAGCAGCCGGGACAGGGGTTACAATGAGCAGTTCTTC. Protein translation: CASSRDRGYNEQFF.